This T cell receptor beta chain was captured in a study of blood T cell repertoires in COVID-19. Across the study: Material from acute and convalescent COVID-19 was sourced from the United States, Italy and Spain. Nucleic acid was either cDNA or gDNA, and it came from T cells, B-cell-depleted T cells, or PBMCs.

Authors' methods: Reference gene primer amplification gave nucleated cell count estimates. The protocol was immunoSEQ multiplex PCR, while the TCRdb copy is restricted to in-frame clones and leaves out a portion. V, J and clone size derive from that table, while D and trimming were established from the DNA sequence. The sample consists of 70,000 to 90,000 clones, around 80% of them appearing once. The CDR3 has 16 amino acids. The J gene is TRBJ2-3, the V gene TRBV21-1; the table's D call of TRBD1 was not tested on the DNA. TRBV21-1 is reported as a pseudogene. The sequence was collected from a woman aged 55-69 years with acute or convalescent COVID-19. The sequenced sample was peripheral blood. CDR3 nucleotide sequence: TGTGCCAGCAGCAAAGTGAGGACACTTAGCACAGATACGCAGTATTTT. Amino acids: CASSKVRTLSTDTQYF.